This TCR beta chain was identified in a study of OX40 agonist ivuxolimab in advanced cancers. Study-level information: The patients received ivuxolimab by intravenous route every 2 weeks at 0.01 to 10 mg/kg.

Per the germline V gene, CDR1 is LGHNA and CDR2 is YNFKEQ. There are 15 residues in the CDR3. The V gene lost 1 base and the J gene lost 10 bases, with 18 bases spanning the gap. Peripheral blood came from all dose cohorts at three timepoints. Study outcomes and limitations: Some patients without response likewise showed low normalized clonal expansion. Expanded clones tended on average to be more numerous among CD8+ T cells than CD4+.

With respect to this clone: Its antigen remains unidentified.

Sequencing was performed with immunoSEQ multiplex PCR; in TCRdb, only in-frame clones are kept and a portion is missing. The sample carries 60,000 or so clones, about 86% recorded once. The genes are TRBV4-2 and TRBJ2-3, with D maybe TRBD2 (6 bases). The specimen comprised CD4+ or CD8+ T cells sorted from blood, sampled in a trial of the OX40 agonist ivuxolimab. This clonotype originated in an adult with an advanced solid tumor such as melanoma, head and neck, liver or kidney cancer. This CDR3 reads CASSQVLSRERAQYF. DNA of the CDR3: TGTGCCAGCAGCCAAGTCCTTTCGCGGGAAAGGGCGCAGTATTTT.